The entry below gives a single TCR beta chain sequence along with its context. No cell sorting was done before RNA was extracted from the tissue. The normal lung tissue was taken more than 3 cm from the tumor edge. TCRbeta libraries were built with three rounds of nested PCR, modified from ARM-PCR. TCRdb reprocessed the multiplex PCR reads with MiXCR, giving one entry per CDR3 protein. Of more than 60,000 distinct CDR3 sequences in the sample, roughly three quarters were seen once. These data belong to a study of tumor and adjacent non-tumor tissue in lung cancer. Per germline, CDR1 SQVTM and CDR2 ANQGSEA. This CDR3 comprises 13 residues. The junction had 9 bases not matched to a gene; V was cut back by 7 bases and J by 4 bases.

Sequenced input: distant non-tumor lung tissue. This TCR came from a man between 60 and 70 years old with non-small cell lung cancer. The rearrangement uses TRBV29-1 and TRBJ2-7, with TRBD1 matching 8 bases. Written as DNA, the CDR3 is TGCAGCGCTGGGACAGGCTCCTGTTACGAGCAGTACTTC. This gives the protein CSAGTGSCYEQYF.